This T cell receptor (beta chain) was profiled in a study of T cells in localized non-small cell lung cancer. A remark on this clone: Its antigen is as yet unknown.

General study points: The study found T cell clonality highest in uninvolved adjacent lung, above tumor. Researchers found a median around 59 of the top 100 tumor clones in adjacent lung. Among blood samples, higher T cell density accompanied longer overall survival. Investigators sequenced only a single tumor region, leaving heterogeneity possible.

V shed 8 bases, J shed 14 bases, and the junction held 12 bases outside the gene matches. Germline lookup yields CDR1 SNHLY and CDR2 FYNNEI. The CDR3 has 14 amino acids. Using immunoSEQ multiplex PCR, the repertoire was profiled, and TCRdb retains in-frame clones only, with some absent. The table shows approximately 20,000 clones, with 80% to 95% occurring only once. The sample was peripheral blood, taken before any cancer treatment. This TCR was recovered from a male donor aged 60 or over with stage I squamous cell lung carcinoma. The chain carries TRBV2 and TRBJ2-4; 13 nucleotides agree with TRBD2. The CDR3 spells CASRAPGLAGWEYF. Written as DNA, the CDR3 is TGTGCCAGCCGTGCTCCGGGACTAGCGGGATGGGAGTACTTC.